Shown below are 30 T cell receptor beta chains from a single sample sequenced in a study of blood T cell repertoires in COVID-19. TCRdb's copy holds only in-frame clones and misses some; the assay was immunoSEQ multiplex PCR. The sample holds around 63,000 clones, approximately 88% seen once. Material for sequencing was peripheral blood. The source is a man aged 50 to 60 with active COVID-19.

The genes are TRBV18 and TRBJ1-1, with 7 bases matching TRBD1. This CDR3 spans 13 amino acids. Trimming removed 5 bases from V and 3 bases from J; junction bases left unmatched: 3. The germline V gene has CDR1 KGHSH and CDR2 LQKENI. Written as DNA, the CDR3 is TGTGCCAGCTCATTTCAGGGGGACACTGAAGCTTTCTTT. The encoded protein is CASSFQGDTEAFF.

The chain recombines TRBV4-1 with TRBJ2-3; TRBD2 might be the D (5 bases). The CDR3 covers 17 residues. The ends were cut back, 4 bases at V and 0 bases at J, with 17 bases in the middle. Germline loops: CDR1 MGHRA, CDR2 YSYEKL. CDR3 bases: TGCGCCAGCAGCCGAAGGGAGAGAGCGGAAAGCACAGATACGCAGTATTTT. Translation gives CASSRRERAESTDTQYF.

The rearrangement uses TRBV3-1 (or the pseudogene TRBV3-2) and TRBJ1-2; weak D call: TRBD1 (5 bases). The CDR3 covers 13 residues. Trimming cost V 8 bases and J 7 bases, with 17 bases left between them. In germline, CDR1 is LGHDT, CDR2 YNNKEL (reference sequence). The CDR3 nucleotides are TGTGCCAGCGGTGACCCGGGGGTGTTTGGCTACACCTTC. The encoded protein is CASGDPGVFGYTF.

The J gene is TRBJ2-7, the V gene TRBV27; weak D call: TRBD1 (5 bases). Germline values: CDR1 MNHEY, CDR2 SMNVEV (reference sequence). V gave up 5 bases and J gave up 2 bases, with 22 bases separating them. This CDR3 is 17 amino acids long. In DNA form, the CDR3 reads TGTGCCAGCAGTCCTAACGGGCTTGTTAGGGGTGCCTACGAGCAGTACTTC. Translation: CASSPNGLVRGAYEQYF.

CDR3 sequence (DNA): TGTGCCAGTCGACTAGATCGAAGTTCCTACAATGAGCAGTTCTTC. It specifies CASRLDRSSYNEQFF. The J gene is TRBJ2-1, the V gene TRBV19; TRBD2 is a possible D gene (6 bases). CDR3 size: 15 residues. Germline assignment: CDR1 LNHDA and CDR2 SQIVND (reference sequence). Deletions cut 8 bases from V and 1 base from J, with 15 bases between.

The V gene is TRBV9, the J gene TRBJ2-5; 10 bases match TRBD2. The CDR3 runs 16 residues. CDR1 is SGDLS and CDR2 is YYNGEE in the germline V gene. The trim removed 1 base at V and 3 bases at J, leaving 6 bases unmatched. DNA of the CDR3: TGTGCCAGCAGCGTACTGGGTAGCGGGGGGAAAGAGACCCAGTACTTC. Its translation: CASSVLGSGGKETQYF.

The chain uses TRBV14 and TRBJ2-1, with D unclear. Trimming took off 6 bases at V and 6 bases at J, with 15 bases between the two ends. The CDR3 has 14 amino acids. Germline V gives CDR1 SGHDN, CDR2 FVKESK. The CDR3 region has the DNA TGTGCCAGCAGTCTTGGAGTAGTCCGCAATGAGCAGTTCTTC. Amino acids: CASSLGVVRNEQFF.

The gene calls are TRBV7-9 and TRBJ1-3; D is perhaps TRBD1 (6 bases). V was cut by 1 base and J by 7 bases, with 14 bases left in between. The germline V gene encodes CDR1 SEHNR and CDR2 FQNEAQ (reference sequence). The CDR3 covers 15 residues. CDR3 nucleotides: TGTGCCAGCAGCTTAGTCTGGGGACACGAGAACACCATATATTTT. Protein sequence: CASSLVWGHENTIYF.

This clone ranks as medium-sized. The chain uses TRBV30 and TRBJ1-5, with TRBD1 matching over 9 bases. J lost 7 bases, V lost 5 bases, and 6 bases had no gene match. This CDR3 has 13 amino acids. Germline CDR1 and CDR2: GTSNPN and SVGIG (reference sequence). The CDR3 region has the DNA TGTGCCTGGGGGACAGGGACGAAACAGCCCCAGCATTTT. Translation: CAWGTGTKQPQHF.

The rearrangement joins TRBV4-1 to TRBJ2-2; a weak D match, TRBD2 (6 bases). Germline-derived CDR1 and CDR2 are MGHRA and YSYEKL. There are 17 residues in the CDR3. The V and J ends lost 2 bases and 4 bases respectively, with 17 bases between them. CDR3 protein: CASSQRNAGQITGELFF. CDR3 coding DNA: TGCGCCAGCAGCCAACGAAATGCGGGGCAAATCACCGGGGAGCTGTTTTTT.

V gene TRBV11-2 combines with J gene TRBJ2-1; 11 bases are a match to TRBD2. In germline, CDR1 is SGHAT, CDR2 FQNNGV. The CDR3 is 15 amino acids. The junction had 9 bases not matched to a gene; V was cut back by 5 bases and J by 9 bases. The CDR3 DNA sequence: TGTGCCAGCAGCCCCACTAGCGGGGGAACGTTTGAGCAGTTCTTC. Protein product: CASSPTSGGTFEQFF.

This chain connects TRBV5-6 to TRBJ2-5, with D hard to call. Germline lookup yields CDR1 SGHDT and CDR2 YYEEEE. This CDR3 contains 15 residues. Trimming cost V 0 bases and J 4 bases, with 13 bases left between them. The CDR3 region is CASSLGPPGRETQYF. The DNA for the CDR3 is TGTGCCAGCAGCTTGGGACCGCCAGGAAGAGAGACCCAGTACTTC.

A single count supports this clone. CDR3 in amino acids: CAWSPGLKNSPLHF. The CDR3, as DNA: TGTGCCTGGAGCCCGGGACTGAAAAATTCACCCCTCCACTTT. V gene TRBV30 combines with J gene TRBJ1-6, with D perhaps TRBD1 (5 bases). CDR1 is GTSNPN, CDR2 SVGIG, per germline (reference sequence). Trimming shortened V by 3 bases and J by 7 bases, and 13 bases separated the two germline ends. The CDR3 length is 14 residues.

This clone showed up just once. CDR3 protein: CASAPEWLSSGANVLTF. DNA for the CDR3: TGTGCTAGTGCCCCGGAGTGGCTGAGCTCTGGGGCCAACGTCCTGACTTTC. The chain employs TRBV12-5 and TRBJ2-6; no clear D gene. This CDR3 has 17 residues. Trimming removed 7 bases at V and 0 bases at J, with 16 bases between. Germline V gene sequence: CDR1 LGHNT, CDR2 FRNRAP.

The rearrangement joins TRBV3-1 (or the pseudogene TRBV3-2) to TRBJ2-2; TRBD2 aligns across 11 bases. The CDR3 extends over 17 amino acids. CDR1 and CDR2 from the germline V gene are LGHDT and YNNKEL (reference sequence). V dropped 1 base and J dropped 4; count of bases not matched to a gene: 5. The CDR3 sequence is CASSQVAGGPRTGELFF. The CDR3, as DNA: TGTGCCAGCAGCCAAGTAGCGGGGGGGCCACGCACCGGGGAGCTGTTTTTT.

This chain connects TRBV9 to TRBJ2-1; 7 nucleotides align to TRBD2. V lost 3 bases and J lost 7; bases outside the gene matches: 7. Germline V lookup: CDR1 SGDLS, CDR2 YYNGEE. This CDR3 contains 14 residues. CDR3: CASSGNGGLNEQFF. As DNA, the CDR3 is TGTGCCAGCAGCGGGAACGGGGGGTTAAATGAGCAGTTCTTC.

V and J are TRBV7-9 and TRBJ2-5, with 8 bases that match TRBD2. V lost 5 bases, J lost 2 bases, and 10 bases stayed unmatched. Germline V gene data show CDR1 as SEHNR and CDR2 as FQNEAQ (reference sequence). The CDR3 totals 16 residues. The CDR3 spells CASSPSGGGPQETQYF. CDR3 nucleotide sequence: TGTGCCAGCAGCCCCTCGGGAGGGGGGCCGCAAGAGACCCAGTACTTC.

The chain couples TRBV4-2 to TRBJ2-3; 9 nucleotides agree with TRBD2. J gave up 5 bases and V 4 bases, and 16 bases lay outside the gene matches. Germline V gene data show CDR1 as LGHNA and CDR2 as YNFKEQ. The CDR3 runs 18 residues. Here the CDR3 reads CASSRVLAGFTVGDTQYF. CDR3 in DNA: TGTGCCAGCAGCCGGGTCCTAGCGGGGTTCACCGTCGGAGATACGCAGTATTTT.

The chain recombines TRBV3-1 (or the pseudogene TRBV3-2) with TRBJ2-7, with D possibly being TRBD1 (6 bases). This CDR3 has 11 amino acids. The germline V gene encodes CDR1 LGHDT and CDR2 YNNKEL (reference sequence). V lost 3 bases and J 13 bases, leaving 13 bases between the germline ends. This chain's CDR3 is CASSQTGPVYF. In nucleotides, the CDR3 is TGTGCCAGCAGCCAGACAGGCCCAGTCTACTTC.

This sequence joins TRBV18 and TRBJ2-1, with 7 bases lining up with TRBD2. The CDR3 is made up of 18 amino acids. J lost 4 bases, V lost 3 bases, and 15 bases had no gene match. Germline CDR1 is KGHSH and CDR2 is LQKENI. The CDR3 region is CASSPSYSGSVLYNEQFF. The CDR3, as DNA: TGTGCCAGCTCACCCTCCTATAGCGGGTCAGTCCTTTACAATGAGCAGTTCTTC.

In this sample, this clone turned up once. The chain is built from TRBV6-6 and TRBJ2-1; the D gene is possibly TRBD1 (5 bases). The germline V gene has CDR1 MNHNY and CDR2 SVGAGI (reference sequence). Deletions cut 4 bases from V and 8 bases from J, with 21 bases between. This CDR3 has 16 residues. CDR3 in amino acids: CASSFPQAPPQDEQFF. DNA for the CDR3: TGTGCCAGCAGTTTCCCACAGGCCCCCCCGCAGGATGAGCAGTTCTTC.

The rearrangement uses TRBV5-6 and TRBJ1-5; no reliable D call. The CDR3 totals 16 residues. Looked up from germline, CDR1 is SGHDT and CDR2 is YYEEEE. Trimming removed 0 bases at V and 4 bases at J, with 14 bases between. The CDR3 DNA reads TGTGCCAGCAGCTTGGGGTCGGTACGGGGTAATCAGCCCCAGCATTTT. This translates into CASSLGSVRGNQPQHF.

The chain joins TRBV7-3 to TRBJ2-2; 14 bases agree with TRBD2. This CDR3 has 16 amino acids. Trimming cost V 5 bases and J 6 bases; bases outside gene matches: 5. Looked up from germline, CDR1 is SGHTA and CDR2 is FQGTGA. This chain's CDR3 is CASSRGLAGGAGELFF. DNA for the CDR3: TGTGCCAGCAGCCGAGGACTAGCGGGGGGAGCCGGGGAGCTGTTTTTT.

CDR3 loop: CASSSRELTNEKLFF. The CDR3 DNA is TGTGCCAGCAGTTCCAGGGAATTAACTAATGAAAAACTGTTTTTT. This chain joins TRBV28 and TRBJ1-4; D possibly corresponds to TRBD1 (5 bases). V lost 4 bases and J lost 1, with 10 bases in between. Germline-derived CDR1 and CDR2 are MDHEN and SYDVKM. This CDR3 is 15 amino acids long.

This clone occurred a few times. The chain recombines TRBV19 with TRBJ1-4; no clear D. V shed 4 bases and J shed 8 bases, with 17 bases lying between them. The length of the CDR3 is 15 residues. From germline, CDR1 is LNHDA and CDR2 SQIVND (reference sequence). The CDR3 loop is CASSTYTARGEKLFF. As DNA, the CDR3 is TGTGCCAGTAGTACCTATACCGCAAGAGGCGAAAAACTGTTTTTT. The complete variable domain, with remaining parts taken from reference TRBV19 and TRBJ1-4, reads DGGITQSPKYLFRKEGQNVTLSCEQNLNHDAMYWYRQDPGQGLRLIYYSQIVNDFQKGDIAEGYSVSREKKESFPLTVTSAQKNPTAFYLCASSTYTARGEKLFFGSGTQLSVL.

The chain recombines TRBV7-2 with TRBJ2-5; 8 nucleotides align to TRBD1. J gave up 0 bases and V 5 bases, and 2 bases lay outside the gene matches. The CDR3 is made up of 14 amino acids. CDR1 and CDR2 from the germline V gene are SGHTA and FQGNSA. CDR3 in DNA: TGTGCCAGCAGCCGGGACAGGTACCAAGAGACCCAGTACTTC. Protein product: CASSRDRYQETQYF.

The chain uses TRBV6-5 and TRBJ1-5; 8 nucleotides match TRBD1. The CDR3 loop spans 14 amino acids. V shed 6 bases, J shed 1 base, and the junction held 2 bases outside the gene matches. Per germline, CDR1 MNHEY and CDR2 SVGAGI. The CDR3 nucleotides are TGTGCCAGCAGAACAGGGGGGAGCAATCAGCCCCAGCATTTT. This encodes CASRTGGSNQPQHF.

In this sample, this clone turned up a few times. Here the CDR3 DNA reads TGTGCCACCAAAGGGGATCCCTCTGGAAACACCATATATTTT. It translates to CATKGDPSGNTIYF. The rearrangement uses TRBV7-6 and TRBJ1-3; a possible D gene is TRBD1 (5 bases). The CDR3 is 14 amino acids. Trimming cost V 10 bases and J 0 bases, with 13 bases left between them. The V gene's germline CDR1 is SGHVS and CDR2 FNYEAQ. The full variable domain, its missing parts supplied by reference TRBV7-6 and TRBJ1-3, is GAGVSQSPRYKVTKRGQDVALRCDPISGHVSLYWYRQALGQGPEFLTYFNYEAQQDKSGLPNDRFSAERPEGSISTLTIQRTEQRDSAMYRCATKGDPSGNTIYFGEGSWLTVV.

The rearrangement joins TRBV9 to TRBJ2-7; tentatively, D is TRBD1 (6 bases). The CDR3 sequence is 14 residues long. V was trimmed by 1 base and J by 0 bases, leaving 8 bases between them. Germline CDR1 reads SGDLS; CDR2 reads YYNGEE. The CDR3 bases are TGTGCCAGCAGCGTAACAGGGAGCTCCTACGAGCAGTACTTC. This gives the protein CASSVTGSSYEQYF.

The J gene is TRBJ1-4, the V gene TRBV14; D gene ambiguous. The CDR3 contains 15 residues. Trimming took off 2 bases at V and 6 bases at J, with 13 bases between the two ends. CDR1 SGHDN and CDR2 FVKESK come from the germline V gene. Here the CDR3 reads CASSQMRQAHEKLFF. The CDR3 DNA follows: TGTGCCAGCAGCCAAATGAGACAAGCACATGAAAAACTGTTTTTT.